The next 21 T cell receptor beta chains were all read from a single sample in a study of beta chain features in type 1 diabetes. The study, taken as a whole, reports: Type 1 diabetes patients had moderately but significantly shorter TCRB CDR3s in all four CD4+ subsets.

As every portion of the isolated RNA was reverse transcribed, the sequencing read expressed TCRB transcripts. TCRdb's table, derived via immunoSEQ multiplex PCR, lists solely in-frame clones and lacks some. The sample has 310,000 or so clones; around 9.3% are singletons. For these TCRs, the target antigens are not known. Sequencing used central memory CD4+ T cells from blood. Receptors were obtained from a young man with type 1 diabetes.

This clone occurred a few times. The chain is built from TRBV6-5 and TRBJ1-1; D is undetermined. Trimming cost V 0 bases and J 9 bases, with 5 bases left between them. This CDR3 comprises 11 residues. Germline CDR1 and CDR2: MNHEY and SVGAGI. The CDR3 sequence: CASSYSRKAFF. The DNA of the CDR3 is TGTGCCAGCAGTTACTCCAGGAAAGCTTTCTTT.

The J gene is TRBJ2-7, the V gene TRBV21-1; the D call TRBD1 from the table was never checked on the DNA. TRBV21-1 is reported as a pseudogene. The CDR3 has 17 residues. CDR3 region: CASSKECEQGARYEQYF. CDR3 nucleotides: TGTGCCAGCAGCAAAGAGTGCGAACAGGGGGCTCGGTACGAGCAGTACTTC.

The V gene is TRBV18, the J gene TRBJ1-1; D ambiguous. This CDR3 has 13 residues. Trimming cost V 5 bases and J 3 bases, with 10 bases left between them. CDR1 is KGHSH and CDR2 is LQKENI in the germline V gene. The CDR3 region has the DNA TGTGCCAGCTCAATAAGTCGGGACACTGAAGCTTTCTTT. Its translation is CASSISRDTEAFF.

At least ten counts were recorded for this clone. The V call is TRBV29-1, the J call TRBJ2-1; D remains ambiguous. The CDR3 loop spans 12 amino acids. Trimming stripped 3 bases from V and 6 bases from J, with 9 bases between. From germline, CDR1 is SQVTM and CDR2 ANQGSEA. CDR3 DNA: TGCAGCGTTGACTTGTCTGCCAATGAGCAGTTCTTC. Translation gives CSVDLSANEQFF.

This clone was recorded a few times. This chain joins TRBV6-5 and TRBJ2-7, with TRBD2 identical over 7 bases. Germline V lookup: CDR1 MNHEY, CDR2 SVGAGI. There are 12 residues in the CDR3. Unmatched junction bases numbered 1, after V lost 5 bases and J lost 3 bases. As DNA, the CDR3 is TGTGCCAGCAGTGAGCGGGACTACGAGCAGTACTTC. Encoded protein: CASSERDYEQYF.

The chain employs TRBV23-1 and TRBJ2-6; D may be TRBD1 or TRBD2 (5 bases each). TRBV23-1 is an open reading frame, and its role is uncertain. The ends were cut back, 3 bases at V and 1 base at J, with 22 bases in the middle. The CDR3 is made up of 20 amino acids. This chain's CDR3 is CASSHLSRGGNQSGANVLTF. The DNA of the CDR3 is TGCGCCAGCAGTCATTTAAGTCGTGGGGGAAATCAGTCTGGGGCCAACGTCCTGACTTTC.

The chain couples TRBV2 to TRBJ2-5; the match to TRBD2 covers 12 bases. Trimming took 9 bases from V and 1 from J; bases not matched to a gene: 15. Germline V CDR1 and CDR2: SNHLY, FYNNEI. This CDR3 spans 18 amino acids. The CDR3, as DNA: TGTGCCAGGAGGACTGGACTAGCGGGGAGAGACTTCCAAGAGACCCAGTACTTC. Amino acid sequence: CARRTGLAGRDFQETQYF.

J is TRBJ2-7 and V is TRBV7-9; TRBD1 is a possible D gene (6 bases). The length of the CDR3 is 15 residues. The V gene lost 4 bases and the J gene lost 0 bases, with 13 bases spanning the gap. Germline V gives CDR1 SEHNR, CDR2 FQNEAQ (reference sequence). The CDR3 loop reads CASSSTTGPSYEQYF. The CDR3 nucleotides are TGTGCCAGCAGCTCCACCACAGGGCCCTCCTACGAGCAGTACTTC.

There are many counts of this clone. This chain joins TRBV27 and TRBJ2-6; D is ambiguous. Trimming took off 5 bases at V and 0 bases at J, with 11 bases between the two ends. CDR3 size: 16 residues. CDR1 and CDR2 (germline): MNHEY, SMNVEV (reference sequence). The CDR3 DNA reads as TGTGCCAGCAGTCCCTCAGGTTTCTCTGGGGCCAACGTCCTGACTTTC. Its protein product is CASSPSGFSGANVLTF.

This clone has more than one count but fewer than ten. CDR3 region: CASSSDRGYGYTF. CDR3 bases: TGTGCCAGCAGCTCCGACAGGGGCTATGGCTACACCTTC. J is TRBJ1-2 and V is TRBV7-2; 8 positions agree with TRBD1. This CDR3 has 13 amino acids. The ends lost 4 bases at V and 4 bases at J; junction bases unmatched: 2. The germline CDR1 and CDR2 sequences are SGHTA and FQGNSA.

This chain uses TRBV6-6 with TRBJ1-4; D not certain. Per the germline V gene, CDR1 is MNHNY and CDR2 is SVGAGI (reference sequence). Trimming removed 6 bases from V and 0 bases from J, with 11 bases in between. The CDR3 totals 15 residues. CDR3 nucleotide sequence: TGTGCCAGCAGCTCGGACGGTGCAACTAATGAAAAACTGTTTTTT. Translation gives CASSSDGATNEKLFF.

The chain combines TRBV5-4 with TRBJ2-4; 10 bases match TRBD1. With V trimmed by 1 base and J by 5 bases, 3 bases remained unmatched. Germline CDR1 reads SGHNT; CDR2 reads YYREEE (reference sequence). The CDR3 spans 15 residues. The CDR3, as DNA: TGTGCCAGCAGCTTGAGACAGGGGGCGGAAAACATTCAGTACTTC. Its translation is CASSLRQGAENIQYF.

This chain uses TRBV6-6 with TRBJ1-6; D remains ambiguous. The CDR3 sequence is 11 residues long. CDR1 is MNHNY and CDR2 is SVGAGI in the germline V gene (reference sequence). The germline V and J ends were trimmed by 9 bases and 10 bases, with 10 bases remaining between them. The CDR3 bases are TGTGCCAGTAGGGAAGAATCACCCCTCCACTTT. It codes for CASREESPLHF.

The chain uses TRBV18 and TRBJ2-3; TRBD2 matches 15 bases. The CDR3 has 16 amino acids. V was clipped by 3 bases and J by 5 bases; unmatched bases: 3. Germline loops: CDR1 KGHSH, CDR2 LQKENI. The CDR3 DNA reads TGTGCCAGCTCACCCGCGGGACTAGCGGGGGGAGATACGCAGTATTTT. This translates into CASSPAGLAGGDTQYF.

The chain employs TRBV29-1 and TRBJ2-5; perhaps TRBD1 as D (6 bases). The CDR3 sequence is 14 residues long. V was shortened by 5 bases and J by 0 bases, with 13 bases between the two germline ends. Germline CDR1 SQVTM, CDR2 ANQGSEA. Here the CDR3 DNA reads TGCAGCGTTTCCGGGACAACTTACCAAGAGACCCAGTACTTC. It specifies CSVSGTTYQETQYF.

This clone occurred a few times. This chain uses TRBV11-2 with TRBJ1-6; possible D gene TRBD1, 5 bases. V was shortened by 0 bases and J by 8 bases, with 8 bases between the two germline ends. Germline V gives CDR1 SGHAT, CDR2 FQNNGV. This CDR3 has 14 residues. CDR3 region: CASSLDGGYSPLHF. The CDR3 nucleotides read TGTGCCAGCAGCTTAGATGGGGGATATTCACCCCTCCACTTT.

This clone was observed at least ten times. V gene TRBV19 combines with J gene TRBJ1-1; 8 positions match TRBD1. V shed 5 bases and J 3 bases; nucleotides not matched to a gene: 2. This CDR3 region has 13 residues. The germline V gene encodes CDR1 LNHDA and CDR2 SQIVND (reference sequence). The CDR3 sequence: CASSVQGDTEAFF. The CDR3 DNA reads TGTGCCAGTAGTGTACAGGGGGACACTGAAGCTTTCTTT.

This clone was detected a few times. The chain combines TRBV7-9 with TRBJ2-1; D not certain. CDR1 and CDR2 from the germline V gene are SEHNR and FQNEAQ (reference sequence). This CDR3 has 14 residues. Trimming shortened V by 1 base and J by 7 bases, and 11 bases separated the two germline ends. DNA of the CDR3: TGTGCCAGCAGCTTAGTCTCTTTCCGAAATGAGCAGTTCTTC. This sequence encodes CASSLVSFRNEQFF.

For the CDR3, the DNA is TGTGCCAGCAGCGCTTCAGGGGCCCACCAAGAGACCCAGTACTTC. This sequence encodes CASSASGAHQETQYF. The gene calls are TRBV7-2 and TRBJ2-5; TRBD1 might be the D (6 bases). The CDR3 totals 15 residues. Germline loops: CDR1 SGHTA, CDR2 FQGNSA. V lost 5 bases and J lost 0, with 13 bases in between.

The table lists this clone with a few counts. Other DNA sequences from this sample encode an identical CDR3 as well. CDR3 DNA sequence: TGTGCCAGCAGTGTATATAGCAATCAGCCCCAGCATTTT. This codes for CASSVYSNQPQHF. The chain recombines TRBV6-1 with TRBJ1-5; D gene unclear. CDR1 and CDR2 from the germline V gene are MNHNS and SASEGT. V shed 4 bases and J shed 0 bases, with 4 bases lying between them. This CDR3 spans 13 amino acids.

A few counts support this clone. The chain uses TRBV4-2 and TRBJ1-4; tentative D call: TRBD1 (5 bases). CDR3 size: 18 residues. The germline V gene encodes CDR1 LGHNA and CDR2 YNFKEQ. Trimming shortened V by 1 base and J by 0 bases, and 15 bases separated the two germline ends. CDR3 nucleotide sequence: TGTGCCAGCAGCCAAGCATCAGGGCAGGGCGCAACTAATGAAAAACTGTTTTTT. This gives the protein CASSQASGQGATNEKLFF.